This T cell receptor (beta chain) was identified in a study of T-cell memory formation after mild COVID-19 (dated by TCRdb to about 2021). For the wider study: Most TCR sequence clusters were specific to one of the two donors. T-cell clones expanding and contracting after mild COVID-19 in two donors were tracked by longitudinal TCRalpha and TCRbeta repertoire sequencing. The cohort comprised two young, previously healthy adult volunteers, one female and one male. The paper as a whole reports these results and caveats: Contracting CD4+ clones turned up mainly in the CM and EM memory subsets, whereas EMRA was where CD8+ clones were enriched. From day 15 to 85, contracting clones showed balanced CD4/CD8 phenotypes, whereas a second wave of clones that expanded from day 15 to 37 leaned towards CD4+. Whether the second-wave clones peaking on day 37 were SARS-CoV-2 specific was not confirmed. Only a couple of mild cases were covered by the study, and larger cohorts that include severe cases with pre-infection samples were considered necessary. The detection of some responding clones in pre-infection memory suggests that pre-existing cross-reactive memory T cells joined the SARS-CoV-2 response.

This sample was sequenced with an Illumina NovaSeq 6000. cDNA libraries for TCRalpha and TCRbeta were prepared by 5'RACE using constant-segment primers, with sample barcodes and unique molecular identifiers added. Trizol reagent was used to extract RNA from every sample. The libraries were amplified in two PCR steps, and the second step added a second sample barcode and Illumina TruSeq adapters. Sequencing of libraries was performed on an Illumina NovaSeq with 2 x 150 bp paired-end reads. The authors' analysis ran thus. Reads were demultiplexed and collapsed into UMI-guided consensus sequences with migec v1.2.7. Using mixcr v2.1.11, UMI consensuses were aligned to TRA and TRB V and J templates and then assembled into clonotypes. Clonotypes were classified as expanded or contracted when called significant by both edgeR and NoisET, with noise models trained on biological replicates. edgeR calls used a false discovery rate-adjusted p below 0.01 and a log2 fold-change threshold of 1. As an exploratory analysis of dynamics, max-normalized trajectories of the 1000 most abundant clonotypes were examined by PCA with hierarchical clustering. Each responding clone was given a CD4 or CD8 phenotype based on the CD4+ and CD8+ repertoires, which had been sequenced separately. TCRdb passed the public sequencing reads through fastp at Q25 and MiXCR, retaining productive beta sequences. Rows are combined by CDR3 protein, so each entry shows the most common genes and DNA. TCRdb's processing, not the authors', yielded these V and J calls. This sample is represented by 300,000 or so distinct CDR3 sequences; 15% of them were singletons. The ten most abundant clones make up roughly 22% of the sample.

The CDR3 runs 15 residues from the cysteine to the phenylalanine. Kept here is only the CDR3 DNA, which spans 45 bases and is read in frame from base 1. Trimming takes 10 bases from V and 0 bases from J, and the germline ends sit 15 bases apart. Looking up the germline V gene (reference sequence) yields CDR1 SEHNR and CDR2 FQNEAQ. This clonotype showed up just a few times. Its cognate antigen has yet to be identified. Base-call qualities are not available, and no considerably larger clone is one nucleotide away. Ficoll-Paque density gradient centrifugation was used to isolate PBMCs. The rearranged chain carries TRBV7-9 and TRBJ2-2; no D gene call is confident. Sequencing input: PBMCs or a T cell subset sorted from them (not recorded which). The source of this sequence is a man aged 18-30 years who had mild COVID-19 (a few samples of this study predate the infection). The sample titles of this study are shuffled in the database, so cell type and time point are left out; the donor was told from shared clones. The DNA sequence reads TGTGCCACCGTTTATCGGACCGCGAACACCGGGGAGCTGTTTTTT. Its product reads: CATVYRTANTGELFF.